These 32 T cell receptor beta chains originate from one sample sequenced in a study of PD-1 blockade in mismatch repair-deficient tumors. Clones were read by immunoSEQ multiplex PCR, and TCRdb kept only the in-frame ones, dropping some. The sample has roughly 50,000 clones; about 85% are singletons. Sequencing was performed on peripheral blood, taken approximately 18 weeks after starting pembrolizumab. These receptors were collected from an adult with mismatch repair-deficient cancer.

The chain is built from TRBV5-1 and TRBJ2-1; D possibly corresponds to TRBD1 (5 bases). The V end lost 2 bases, the J end lost 8 bases, and 8 bases lay between the germline ends. In germline, CDR1 is SGHRS, CDR2 YFSETQ. This CDR3 contains 12 residues. The CDR3 DNA reads TGCGCCAGCAGCTTCAGGGTGCATGAGCAGTTCTTC. This sequence encodes CASSFRVHEQFF.

This rearrangement joins TRBV7-3 to TRBJ2-7; D may be TRBD2 (5 bases). The CDR3 has 13 residues. With 1 base removed from V and 3 bases from J, the gap between germline ends came to 7 bases. Germline assignment: CDR1 SGHTA and CDR2 FQGTGA. CDR3 sequence: CASSLIEGYEQYF. The CDR3 nucleotides read TGTGCCAGCAGCTTAATAGAGGGCTACGAGCAGTACTTC.

This sequence joins TRBV7-2 and TRBJ1-1; 9 bases are a match to TRBD1. The junction had 8 bases not matched to a gene; V was cut back by 1 base and J by 14 bases. The germline V gene has CDR1 SGHTA and CDR2 FQGNSA. The CDR3 runs to 13 residues. CDR3 coding DNA: TGTGCCAGCAGCTTAGTTGCGGACAGGGGAGCATTCTTT. It specifies CASSLVADRGAFF. The variable domain in full, completed from reference TRBV7-2 and TRBJ1-1, reads GAGVSQSPSNKVTEKGKDVELRCDPISGHTALYWYRQSLGQGLEFLIYFQGNSAPDKSGLPSDRFSAERTGGSVSTLTIQRTQQEDSAVYLCASSLVADRGAFFGQGTRLTVV.

The chain employs TRBV6-6 and TRBJ1-1; perhaps TRBD1 as D (6 bases). CDR3 length equals 14 residues. Germline V lookup: CDR1 MNHNY, CDR2 SVGAGI (reference sequence). V was pared by 0 bases and J by 6 bases, with 11 bases between. The CDR3 DNA reads TGTGCCAGCAGTTACTCTAGACCAGGGGCTGAAGCTTTCTTT. The encoded protein is CASSYSRPGAEAFF.

This chain joins TRBV29-1 and TRBJ1-2; 9 bases map to TRBD1. Germline loops: CDR1 SQVTM, CDR2 ANQGSEA. The CDR3 spans 13 residues. With 7 bases clipped from V and 3 bases from J, the junction kept 6 bases outside the gene matches. The CDR3 nucleotides are TGCAGCGATCAGACAGGGGGGGACTATGGCTACACCTTC. This encodes CSDQTGGDYGYTF.

The V call is TRBV5-4, the J call TRBJ1-5, with D unresolved. Trimming removed 0 bases from V and 1 base from J, with 5 bases in between. Germline CDR1 reads SGHNT; CDR2 reads YYREEE (reference sequence). The CDR3 length is 14 residues. DNA for the CDR3: TGTGCCAGCAGCTTGGTCGGGAGCAATCAGCCCCAGCATTTT. Protein product: CASSLVGSNQPQHF.

The V gene is TRBV30, the J gene TRBJ1-5; D possibly corresponds to TRBD1 (6 bases). The CDR3 is made up of 14 amino acids. Trimming removed 0 bases from V and 0 bases from J, with 6 bases in between. Germline V gives CDR1 GTSNPN, CDR2 SVGIG (reference sequence). For the CDR3, the DNA is TGTGCCTGGAGTGTACAGGGTAGCAATCAGCCCCAGCATTTT. As protein: CAWSVQGSNQPQHF.

Written as DNA, the CDR3 is TGTGCCAGCAGCTTGTCCTGGGCAAACACCATATATTTT. Protein: CASSLSWANTIYF. The V and J genes are TRBV5-6 and TRBJ1-3; no clear D gene. This CDR3 has 13 residues. The ends were cut back, 1 base at V and 6 bases at J, with 8 bases in the middle. Germline loops: CDR1 SGHDT, CDR2 YYEEEE.

The chain uses TRBV6-5 and TRBJ2-6; either TRBD1 or TRBD2 may fit D (7 bases each). Germline lookup yields CDR1 MNHEY and CDR2 SVGAGI. Trimming took 4 bases from V and 0 from J, leaving 10 bases between them. This CDR3 region has 16 residues. The CDR3 DNA is TGTGCCAGCAGTTTCAGGGGGGGCTCTGGGGCCAACGTCCTGACTTTC. It specifies CASSFRGGSGANVLTF.

In DNA form, the CDR3 reads TGTGCCAGCAGCCAAGATAGCAGCGGGTCTTTATCGAGGGGCTACGAGCAGTACTTC. Amino acids: CASSQDSSGSLSRGYEQYF. The chain is built from TRBV14 and TRBJ2-7; D perhaps matches TRBD2 (6 bases). The CDR3 is made up of 19 amino acids. Per germline, CDR1 SGHDN and CDR2 FVKESK. Deletions cut 0 bases from V and 3 bases from J, with 24 bases between. Looking up the rest from reference TRBV14 and TRBJ2-7 gives the full variable domain: EAGVTQFPSHSVIEKGQTVTLRCDPISGHDNLYWYRRVMGKEIKFLLHFVKESKQDESGMPNNRFLAERTGGTYSTLKVQPAELEDSGVYFCASSQDSSGSLSRGYEQYFGPGTRLTVT.

The chain employs TRBV6-5 and TRBJ2-1; D call uncertain. From germline, CDR1 is MNHEY and CDR2 SVGAGI. The CDR3 contains 16 residues. V was cut by 2 bases and J by 4 bases, with 15 bases left in between. The CDR3 DNA is TGTGCCAGCAGTTACGCTCTCAACCCGTATTACAATGAGCAGTTCTTC. It codes for CASSYALNPYYNEQFF.

The chain employs TRBV19 and TRBJ1-5; 9 nucleotides line up with TRBD1. Germline-derived CDR1 and CDR2 are LNHDA and SQIVND (reference sequence). The J segment lost 7 bases and the V segment lost 5 bases, leaving 3 bases of the junction unmatched. The CDR3 runs 13 residues. Written as DNA, the CDR3 is TGTGCCAGTAGTGGGACAGGGTTACAGCCCCAGCATTTT. It yields the protein CASSGTGLQPQHF.

The chain joins TRBV5-1 to TRBJ2-5; TRBD2 aligns across 7 bases. The germline V gene has CDR1 SGHRS and CDR2 YFSETQ. V trimming: 3 bases; J trimming: 5 bases; junction bases outside the gene matches: 28. The CDR3 contains 21 residues. Here the CDR3 DNA reads TGCGCCAGCAGCTCCGGACTAGGGGAAGGACTAGGAATAGGCGGTCAGGAGACCCAGTACTTC. Protein sequence: CASSSGLGEGLGIGGQETQYF. Complete variable domain (other parts from reference TRBV5-1 and TRBJ2-5): KAGVTQTPRYLIKTRGQQVTLSCSPISGHRSVSWYQQTPGQGLQFLFEYFSETQRNKGNFPGRFSGRQFSNSRSEMNVSTLELGDSALYLCASSSGLGEGLGIGGQETQYFGPGTRLLVL.

The table lists this clone with a few counts. This chain uses TRBV30 with TRBJ2-1; the D is unclear. The CDR3 has 13 amino acids. V shed 3 bases and J shed 9 bases, with 15 bases lying between them. Looked up from germline, CDR1 is GTSNPN and CDR2 is SVGIG (reference sequence). The CDR3 nucleotides are TGTGCCTGGAGCCAAGTGTTGGGCGGTGAGCAGTTCTTC. Translating it yields CAWSQVLGGEQFF.

This chain connects TRBV5-1 to TRBJ1-4; D is undetermined. CDR1 is SGHRS, CDR2 YFSETQ, per germline. Trimming took off 0 bases at V and 0 bases at J, with 9 bases between the two ends. The CDR3 length is 16 residues. CDR3 in DNA: TGCGCCAGCAGCTTGGGGAGCAGTGCAACTAATGAAAAACTGTTTTTT. It is translated as CASSLGSSATNEKLFF. Drawing the rest from reference TRBV5-1 and TRBJ1-4, the complete variable domain is KAGVTQTPRYLIKTRGQQVTLSCSPISGHRSVSWYQQTPGQGLQFLFEYFSETQRNKGNFPGRFSGRQFSNSRSEMNVSTLELGDSALYLCASSLGSSATNEKLFFGSGTQLSVL.

The J gene is TRBJ1-5, the V gene TRBV5-6, with TRBD1 as a possible D gene (5 bases). This CDR3 comprises 14 residues. Germline V gives CDR1 SGHDT, CDR2 YYEEEE. V lost 3 bases and J 5 bases, leaving 12 bases between the germline ends. CDR3 DNA sequence: TGTGCCAGCAGCTCCCGGGACGGATATCAGCCCCAGCATTTT. Translating it yields CASSSRDGYQPQHF.

The chain combines TRBV19 with TRBJ1-3, with D hard to call. The CDR3 extends over 14 amino acids. Between the trimmed V and J ends, which lost 7 bases and 5 bases, there was a span of 15 bases. Germline values: CDR1 LNHDA, CDR2 SQIVND (reference sequence). The CDR3 DNA follows: TGTGCCAGTACCCGACAAGAATACAGAAACACCATATATTTT. Translating it yields CASTRQEYRNTIYF.

This chain's CDR3 is CASSLGHGYEQYF. Here the CDR3 DNA reads TGTGCCAGCAGCTTAGGTCACGGCTACGAGCAGTACTTC. The chain joins TRBV7-2 to TRBJ2-7; no clear D gene. The length of the CDR3 is 13 residues. V was pared by 1 base and J by 3 bases, with 7 bases between. Germline V gene data show CDR1 as SGHTA and CDR2 as FQGNSA.

The chain joins TRBV7-6 to TRBJ1-1; D is ambiguous. The CDR3 extends over 12 amino acids. Trimming cost V 1 base and J 8 bases, with 8 bases left between them. Germline-derived CDR1 and CDR2 are SGHVS and FNYEAQ. CDR3 sequence: CASSLGESEAFF. CDR3 coding DNA: TGTGCCAGCAGCTTAGGGGAATCCGAAGCTTTCTTT.

This clone was detected once. The V call is TRBV6-5, the J call TRBJ2-3; 12 nucleotides match TRBD2. The CDR3 totals 15 residues. V lost 6 bases to trimming and J lost 3 bases; unmatched junction nucleotides: 4. Germline V lookup: CDR1 MNHEY, CDR2 SVGAGI. The CDR3 bases are TGTGCCAGCAGCCTAGCGGGAGGGCCGACAGATACGCAGTATTTT. It encodes CASSLAGGPTDTQYF.

The V and J genes are TRBV9 and TRBJ2-3; 12 bases are a match to TRBD2. CDR3 length: 16 amino acids. CDR1 and CDR2 from the germline V gene are SGDLS and YYNGEE. Losses at the gene ends were 0 bases for V and 2 bases for J; bases not matched to a gene: 1. In DNA, the CDR3 is TGTGCCAGCAGCGTAGGGACTAGCGGGAACACAGATACGCAGTATTTT. This translates into CASSVGTSGNTDTQYF. Full variable domain (outside the CDR3, taken from reference TRBV9 and TRBJ2-3): DSGVTQTPKHLITATGQRVTLRCSPRSGDLSVYWYQQSLDQGLQFLIQYYNGEERAKGNILERFSAQQFPDLHSELNLSSLELGDSALYFCASSVGTSGNTDTQYFGPGTRLTVL.

This sequence joins TRBV6-1 and TRBJ1-3, with D perhaps matching TRBD1 (6 bases). Looked up from germline, CDR1 is MNHNS and CDR2 is SASEGT. CDR3 length equals 14 residues. V shed 3 bases and J shed 6 bases, with 12 bases lying between them. CDR3 residues: CASSDGSGQNTIYF. The CDR3 DNA is TGTGCCAGCAGTGATGGGTCGGGACAAAACACCATATATTTT.

The genes are TRBV4-3 and TRBJ2-7; 9 bases align to TRBD1. The CDR3 contains 15 residues. Germline trimming cut 4 bases from V and 2 bases from J; bases unmatched to any gene: 6. The V gene's germline CDR1 is LGHNA and CDR2 YSLEER. In DNA, the CDR3 is TGCGCCAGCAGCCCCTGGACAGGGGATCCCTACGAGCAGTACTTC. Residues: CASSPWTGDPYEQYF.

The V gene is TRBV7-2, the J gene TRBJ1-2; the D is unclear. Trimming stripped 5 bases from V and 5 bases from J, with 15 bases between. The CDR3 is made up of 14 amino acids. Germline CDR1 and CDR2: SGHTA and FQGNSA. CDR3 in amino acids: CASSESPAEYGYTF. The CDR3 DNA follows: TGTGCCAGCAGCGAAAGCCCCGCGGAGTATGGCTACACCTTC.

Regarding this clone: Compared with germline, one end of the junction differs, possibly owing to a read error. The chain employs TRBV7-7 and TRBJ2-3; D is perhaps TRBD2 (5 bases). CDR3 length: 14 residues. Per the germline V gene, CDR1 is SSHAT and CDR2 is FNYEAQ (reference sequence). The CDR3 DNA follows: TGTGCTAGCAGCTTAGAGGGCCGAGGAGATACGCAGTATTTT. It yields the protein CASSLEGRGDTQYF.

V and J are TRBV4-1 and TRBJ1-2; no firm D call. Trimming cost V 4 bases and J 5 bases, with 17 bases left between them. Germline CDR1 MGHRA, CDR2 YSYEKL. The CDR3 covers 15 residues. CDR3 amino acids: CASSPQGVGQYGYTF. CDR3 in DNA: TGCGCCAGCAGCCCCCAAGGAGTTGGGCAGTATGGCTACACCTTC.

The V call is TRBV19, the J call TRBJ2-7; 7 bases are a match to TRBD2. Trimming took 4 bases from V and 6 from J; bases not matched to a gene: 0. CDR3 length: 11 amino acids. In germline, CDR1 is LNHDA, CDR2 SQIVND (reference sequence). The DNA of the CDR3 is TGTGCCAGTAGTAGGGGGGGCGAGCAGTACTTC. Its protein product is CASSRGGEQYF.

This clone was found a few times. J is TRBJ1-2 and V is TRBV30; D call uncertain. Germline V lookup: CDR1 GTSNPN, CDR2 SVGIG (reference sequence). This CDR3 is 12 amino acids long. V lost 0 bases to trimming and J lost 5 bases, with 7 bases between them. In DNA, the CDR3 is TGTGCCTGGAGTGTCTCCGTATATGGCTACACCTTC. It translates to CAWSVSVYGYTF. Based on the CDR3 plus reference TRBV30 and TRBJ1-2, the full variable domain is SQTIHQWPATLVQPVGSPLSLECTVEGTSNPNLYWYRQAAGRGLQLLFYSVGIGQISSEVPQNLSASRPQDRQFILSSKKLLLSDSGFYLCAWSVSVYGYTFGSGTRLTVV.

V gene TRBV2 combines with J gene TRBJ2-6; D is tentatively TRBD1 or TRBD2 (5 bases each). The CDR3 spans 16 residues. V was clipped by 7 bases and J by 2 bases, with 15 bases between them. The V gene's germline CDR1 is SNHLY and CDR2 FYNNEI. The CDR3 region is CASTPQAGTGANVLTF. CDR3 coding DNA: TGTGCCAGCACCCCACAGGCCGGGACTGGGGCCAACGTCCTGACTTTC.

The J gene is TRBJ2-2, the V gene TRBV11-3; 11 bases are shared with TRBD1. Germline values: CDR1 SGHNT, CDR2 YENEEA. The V gene end was trimmed by 5 bases and the J gene end by 7 bases; junction bases not matched to a gene: 6. This CDR3 region has 15 residues. CDR3 protein: CASSPGQGAFGELFF. The CDR3 coding sequence is TGTGCCAGCAGCCCCGGACAGGGGGCGTTCGGGGAGCTGTTTTTT. Complete variable domain (other parts from reference TRBV11-3 and TRBJ2-2): EAGVVQSPRYKIIEKKQPVAFWCNPISGHNTLYWYLQNLGQGPELLIRYENEEAVDDSQLPKDRFSAERLKGVDSTLKIQPAELGDSAVYLCASSPGQGAFGELFFGEGSRLTVL.

The V call is TRBV11-2, the J call TRBJ2-2, with unresolved D. Germline CDR1 and CDR2: SGHAT and FQNNGV. The CDR3 is made up of 12 amino acids. The V and J ends lost 4 bases and 7 bases respectively, with 7 bases between them. CDR3 bases: TGTGCCAGCAGCTCGTGGGGCGGGGAGCTGTTTTTT. Encoded protein: CASSSWGGELFF.

The chain uses TRBV6-1 and TRBJ1-3; D gene unclear. Germline CDR1 and CDR2: MNHNS and SASEGT. Deletions cut 4 bases from V and 1 base from J, with 14 bases between. The CDR3 sequence is 16 residues long. CDR3 DNA sequence: TGTGCCAGCAGTGGGGGATGGGGAGATTCTGGAAACACCATATATTTT. Protein: CASSGGWGDSGNTIYF.